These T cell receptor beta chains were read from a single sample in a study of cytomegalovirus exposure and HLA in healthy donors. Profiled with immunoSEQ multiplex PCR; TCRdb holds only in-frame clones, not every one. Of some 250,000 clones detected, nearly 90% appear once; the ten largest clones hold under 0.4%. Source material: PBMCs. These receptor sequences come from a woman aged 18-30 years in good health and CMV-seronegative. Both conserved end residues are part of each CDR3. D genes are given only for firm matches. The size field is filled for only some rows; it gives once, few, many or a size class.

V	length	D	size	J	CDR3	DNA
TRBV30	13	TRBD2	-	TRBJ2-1	CAWTAGGYNEQFF	TGTGCCTGGACTGCGGGGGGATACAATGAGCAGTTCTTC
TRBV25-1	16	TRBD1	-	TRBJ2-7	CASSQHRGPAAYEQYF	TGTGCCAGCAGTCAACACAGGGGCCCGGCCGCCTACGAGCAGTACTTC
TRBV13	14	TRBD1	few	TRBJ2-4	CASSPQGAGNIQYF	TGTGCCAGCAGCCCACAGGGGGCAGGAAACATTCAGTACTTC
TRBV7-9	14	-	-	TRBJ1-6	CASSYGGSNSPLHF	TGTGCCAGCAGTTACGGGGGATCTAATTCACCCCTCCACTTT
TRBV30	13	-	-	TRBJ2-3	CAWSPRSTDTQYF	TGTGCCTGGAGTCCGAGGAGCACAGATACGCAGTATTTT
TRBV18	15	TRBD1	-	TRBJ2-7	CASSPGGQGSYEQYF	TGTGCCAGCTCACCAGGCGGACAGGGGTCCTACGAGCAGTACTTC
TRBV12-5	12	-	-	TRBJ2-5	CASGLTGQNQYF	TGTGCTAGTGGTTTGACCGGACAGAACCAGTACTTC
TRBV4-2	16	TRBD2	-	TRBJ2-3	CASSQEGGGTTDTQYF	TGTGCCAGCAGCCAAGAAGGCGGGGGGACCACAGATACGCAGTATTTT
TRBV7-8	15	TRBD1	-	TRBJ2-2	CASSIGTGNTGELFF	TGTGCCAGCAGCATAGGGACAGGAAACACCGGGGAGCTGTTTTTT
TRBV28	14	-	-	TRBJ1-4	CASSWTRGDEKLFF	TGTGCCAGCAGCTGGACAAGGGGTGACGAAAAACTGTTTTTT
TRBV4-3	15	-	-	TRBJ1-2	CASSQDLDRSYRYTF	TGCGCCAGCAGCCAAGATCTCGACAGGAGCTATCGCTACACCTTC
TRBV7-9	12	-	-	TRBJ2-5	CASSLAGGTQYF	TGTGCCAGCAGCTTAGCGGGGGGGACCCAGTACTTC
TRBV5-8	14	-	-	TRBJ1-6	CASSLGVYNSPLHF	TGTGCCAGCAGCTTGGGCGTTTATAATTCACCCCTCCACTTT
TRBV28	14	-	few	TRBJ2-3	CASSFAGHTDTQYF	TGTGCCAGCAGTTTTGCGGGGCACACAGATACGCAGTATTTT
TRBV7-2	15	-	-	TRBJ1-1	CASSLSSGPDTEAFF	TGTGCCAGCAGCTTATCATCTGGGCCGGACACTGAAGCTTTCTTT
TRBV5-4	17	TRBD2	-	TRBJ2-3	CASSLDLAGVTTDTQYF	TGTGCCAGCAGCTTGGATTTAGCGGGGGTCACCACAGATACGCAGTATTTT
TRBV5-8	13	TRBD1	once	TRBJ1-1	CASSITGGTEAFF	TGTGCCAGCAGCATAACAGGGGGTACTGAAGCTTTCTTT